This T cell receptor (beta chain) stems from a study of T cell responses to AZD1222 COVID-19 vaccine. In its sample, this clone was seen many times. The CDR3 runs 12 residues. CDR1 and CDR2 from the germline V gene are SNHLY and FYNNEI. Trimming pared 7 bases from V and 4 bases from J, leaving 11 bases between. Sequenced by immunoSEQ multiplex PCR; TCRdb stores in-frame clones only, minus some. The data hold 110,000 to 150,000 clones, with 85% to 95% observed a single time. The source of this sequence is an adult who had recovered from COVID-19. The specimen comprised peripheral blood, sampled after recovery from COVID-19. The rearrangement uses TRBV2 and TRBJ2-7; weak D call: TRBD1 (5 bases). The CDR3 here is CASNPRGYEQYF. Here the CDR3 DNA reads TGTGCCAGCAACCCAAGGGGATACGAGCAGTACTTC.